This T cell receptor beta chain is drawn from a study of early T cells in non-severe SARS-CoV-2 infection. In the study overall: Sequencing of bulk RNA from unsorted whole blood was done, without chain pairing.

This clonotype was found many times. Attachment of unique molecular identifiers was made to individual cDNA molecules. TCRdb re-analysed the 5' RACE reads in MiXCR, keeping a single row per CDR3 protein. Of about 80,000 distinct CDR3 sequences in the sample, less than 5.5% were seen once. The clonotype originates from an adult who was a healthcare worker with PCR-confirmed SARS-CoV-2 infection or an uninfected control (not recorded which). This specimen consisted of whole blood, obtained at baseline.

CDR3 sequence reads: CASSMRTGDEKLFF. For the CDR3, the DNA is TGTGCCAGTAGTATGCGGACAGGGGATGAAAAACTGTTTTTT. The V and J genes are TRBV19 and TRBJ1-4, with 9 bases aligning to TRBD1. The length of the CDR3 is 14 residues. V was pared by 3 bases and J by 6 bases, with 2 bases of the junction left unmatched. Germline-derived CDR1 and CDR2 are LNHDA and SQIVND (reference sequence).